The rows below give T cell receptor beta chains drawn from one sample of a study of blood T cell repertoires in COVID-19. The protocol was immunoSEQ multiplex PCR, while the TCRdb copy is restricted to in-frame clones and leaves out a portion. This sample has 380,000 or so clones, with 81% found just once. Source material: peripheral blood. All receptors derive from a human donor with acute or convalescent COVID-19. The donor label of this sample is uncertain. CDR3s include the opening cysteine and the closing phenylalanine or tryptophan.

v_gene	j_gene	CDR3aa
TRBV12-3/TRBV12-4	TRBJ1-5	CASSLDRVGPQHF
TRBV23-1	TRBJ2-5	CASSQNPVETQYF
TRBV30	TRBJ1-2	CAWSQRAGGYTF
TRBV2	TRBJ1-1	CASRTGNTEAFF
TRBV6-5	TRBJ1-4	CASSRRRQDNEKLFF
TRBV2	TRBJ1-4	CASSGRESFNEKLFF
TRBV7-8	TRBJ1-1	CASSIGQSTEAFF
TRBV5-6	TRBJ1-2	CASSFLGLGGYTF
TRBV5-4	TRBJ1-4	CASSSNIATNEKLFF
TRBV19	TRBJ2-5	CASSMGTSPETQYF
TRBV5-1	TRBJ1-4	CASSWTGLNEKLFF
TRBV3-1/TRBV3-2	TRBJ1-2	CASSQEGTGGRLGYTF
TRBV19	TRBJ1-5	CASSIQGDQPQHF
TRBV7-9	TRBJ1-2	CASSLATSSYGYTF
TRBV5-5	TRBJ2-3	CASSLAVGADTQYF
TRBV9	TRBJ2-1	CASRPPGQGVHEQFF
TRBV6-6	TRBJ2-3	CASSWDSTDTQYF
TRBV5-5	TRBJ1-4	CASSFRPEDRYNEKLFF
TRBV29-1	TRBJ2-1	CSLRGHPSSYNEQFF
TRBV7-9	TRBJ2-5	CASSSRTGGTETQYF
TRBV3-1/TRBV3-2	TRBJ1-3	CASRGWSGNTIYF
TRBV5-1	TRBJ1-2	CASRTGQGADYGYTF
TRBV18	TRBJ2-7	CASSTMSGSSIYEQYF